A selection of T cell receptor beta chains follows, all from one sample in a study of blood T cell repertoires in COVID-19. Measured with immunoSEQ multiplex PCR; TCRdb has only the in-frame clones, and not every one. The sample carries around 99,000 clones, 80% to 90% recorded once. Sequencing was done on a sample of peripheral blood. Receptors were obtained from a woman older than 75 with active or convalescent COVID-19. The CDR3 runs from the conserved cysteine through the conserved F or W. Each record gives: D gene, J gene, V gene, CDR3 DNA, CDR3 protein. The D gene is left open where the match is weak.

D: .
J: TRBJ1-1
V: TRBV27
DNA: TGTGCCAGCAGTCCAAGTCCAACAGGGAGCACTGAAGCTTTCTTT
CDR3: CASSPSPTGSTEAFF

D: .
J: TRBJ2-1
V: TRBV11-1
DNA: TGTGCCAGCAGGCGGACAGCATATGAGCAGTTCTTC
CDR3: CASRRTAYEQFF

D: .
J: TRBJ1-4
V: TRBV7-9
DNA: TGTGCCAGCAGCTTACGCCCGGGGGTGAAAAATGAAAAACTGTTTTTT
CDR3: CASSLRPGVKNEKLFF

D: TRBD2
J: TRBJ2-1
V: TRBV11-2
DNA: TGTGCCAGCAGCACGACTAGCGGGAGCTCCTACAATGAGCAGTTCTTC
CDR3: CASSTTSGSSYNEQFF

D: TRBD2
J: TRBJ2-5
V: TRBV3-1/TRBV3-2
DNA: TGTGCCAGCAGCCAAGGGACTAGCCGCGAGACCCAGTACTTC
CDR3: CASSQGTSRETQYF

D: TRBD1
J: TRBJ1-1
V: TRBV10-2
DNA: TGCGCCAGCCCGAAACATAGGGACAGGGACACTGAAGCTTTCTTT
CDR3: CASPKHRDRDTEAFF

D: .
J: TRBJ1-2
V: TRBV27
DNA: TGTGCCAGCACTCCAGGGTTCAACTATGGCTACACCTTC
CDR3: CASTPGFNYGYTF

D: TRBD2
J: TRBJ2-5
V: TRBV27
DNA: TGTGCCAGCAGTCCTGGGACTAGCGGGTCTCCAGGGACCCAGTACTTC
CDR3: CASSPGTSGSPGTQYF

D: TRBD1
J: TRBJ1-4
V: TRBV28
DNA: TGTGCCAGCAGTCCACATGGACAGGGAATTGAAAAACTGTTTTTT
CDR3: CASSPHGQGIEKLFF

D: .
J: TRBJ2-5
V: TRBV18
DNA: TGTGCCAGCTCACCAGCGCAGGGCTACCAAGAGACCCAGTACTTC
CDR3: CASSPAQGYQETQYF

D: TRBD2
J: TRBJ2-5
V: TRBV7-7
DNA: TGTGCTAGCAGCTTAGGGACTAGAGGTTCCCAAGAGACCCAGTACTTC
CDR3: CASSLGTRGSQETQYF

D: .
J: TRBJ2-7
V: TRBV2
DNA: TGTGCCAGCACCCTAAAACCAACCACAGGGTATAGCGACGAGCAGTACTTC
CDR3: CASTLKPTTGYSDEQYF

D: .
J: TRBJ2-3
V: TRBV28
DNA: TGTGCCAGCACTACAGGTTTTGTCACAGATACGCAGTATTTT
CDR3: CASTTGFVTDTQYF

D: TRBD1
J: TRBJ2-7
V: TRBV5-1
DNA: TGCGCCAGCAGCTTGCCGACAGGGGGCCCTTACGAGCAGTACTTC
CDR3: CASSLPTGGPYEQYF

D: TRBD1
J: TRBJ2-1
V: TRBV6-5
DNA: TGTGCCAGCAGACCTTCAGGGGGCGACCCCCATGAGCAGTTCTTC
CDR3: CASRPSGGDPHEQFF

D: TRBD1
J: TRBJ2-7
V: TRBV30
DNA: TGTGCCTGGAGTCGAGGGGGCTCGAGCTCCTACGAGCAGTACTTC
CDR3: CAWSRGGSSSYEQYF

D: .
J: TRBJ2-1
V: TRBV11-3
DNA: TGTGCCAGCAGCTCGATTACAGGGACCCCCTCCTACAATGAGCAGTTCTTC
CDR3: CASSSITGTPSYNEQFF

D: .
J: TRBJ1-4
V: TRBV5-1
DNA: TGCGCCAGCCGCCGGGGGGAGGATAATGAAAAACTGTTTTTT
CDR3: CASRRGEDNEKLFF

D: .
J: TRBJ1-2
V: TRBV6-2/TRBV6-3
DNA: TGTGCCAGCAGTTACCGTTGGGAGGGGCTTAGATCTCGCTACACCTTC
CDR3: CASSYRWEGLRSRYTF

D: .
J: TRBJ2-3
V: TRBV6-5
DNA: TGTGCCAGCATCATGTTAGCGAGGGCAGATACGCAGTATTTT
CDR3: CASIMLARADTQYF